A selection of T cell receptor beta chains follows, all from one sample in a study of blood T cell repertoires in COVID-19. Repertoires were generated with immunoSEQ multiplex PCR, while TCRdb's copy carries only in-frame clones and drops some. The sample yields 260,000 or so clones, approximately 88% seen once. The sequencing input was PBMCs or T cells enriched from blood (not recorded which). The receptors were gathered from a woman between 40 and 55 years old with acute COVID-19. CDR3s leave out the opening cysteine and the closing phenylalanine or tryptophan.

v_call	j_call	cdr3_aa
TRBV9	TRBJ1-5	ASSVSGSGNQPQH
TRBV27	TRBJ1-3	ASSSGDSRFSGNTIY
TRBV29-1	TRBJ1-4	SVEEGATNEKLF
TRBV25-1	TRBJ1-2	ASSGTGFYGYT
TRBV18	TRBJ1-1	ASSPPGGADTEAF
TRBV7-9	TRBJ2-5	ASSPRTGYGSQY
TRBV14	TRBJ1-1	ASSQDRANTEAF
TRBV19	TRBJ1-2	ASSIDRTVPRGYT
TRBV7-2	TRBJ1-1	ASSFSWELLSEAF
TRBV29-1	TRBJ2-5	SVEETGQQETQY
TRBV3-1/TRBV3-2	TRBJ1-4	ASSQRGQGNEKLF
TRBV29-1	TRBJ2-2	SVGATGSNTGELF
TRBV13	TRBJ2-1	ASSLGRRRYNEQF
TRBV4-1	TRBJ1-5	ASSQETGGQPQH
TRBV6-5	TRBJ2-2	ASSYSVPVATGELF
TRBV28	TRBJ1-2	ASSSPDRGGYT